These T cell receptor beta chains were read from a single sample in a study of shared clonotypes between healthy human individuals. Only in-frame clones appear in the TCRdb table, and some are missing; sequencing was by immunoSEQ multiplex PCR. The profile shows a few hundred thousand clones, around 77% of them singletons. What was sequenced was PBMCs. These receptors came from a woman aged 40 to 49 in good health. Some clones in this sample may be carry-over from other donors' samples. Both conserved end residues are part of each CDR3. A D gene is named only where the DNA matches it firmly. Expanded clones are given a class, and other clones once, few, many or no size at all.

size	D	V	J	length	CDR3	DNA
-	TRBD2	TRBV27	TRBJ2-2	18	CASSPWGLAGVNTGELFF	TGTGCCAGCAGTCCTTGGGGACTAGCGGGAGTGAACACCGGGGAGCTGTTTTTT
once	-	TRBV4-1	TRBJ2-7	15	CASSQEEFRANEQYF	TGCGCCAGCAGCCAAGAAGAGTTCAGGGCTAACGAGCAGTACTTC
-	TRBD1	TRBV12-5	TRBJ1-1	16	CASGKDAGTGDTEAFF	TGTGCTAGTGGTAAAGATGCCGGGACAGGGGACACTGAAGCTTTCTTT
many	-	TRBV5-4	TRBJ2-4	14	CASSFQGSKNIQYF	TGTGCCAGCAGCTTCCAGGGGTCCAAAAACATTCAGTACTTC
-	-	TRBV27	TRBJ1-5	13	CASSFGGTQPQHF	TGTGCCAGCAGTTTTGGGGGCACTCAGCCCCAGCATTTT
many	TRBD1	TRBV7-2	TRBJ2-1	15	CASRTYRGPYNEQFF	TGTGCCAGCAGAACCTACAGGGGCCCCTACAATGAGCAGTTCTTC
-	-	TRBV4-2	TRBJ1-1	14	CASSQSGGGTEAFF	TGTGCCAGCAGCCAGTCCGGCGGGGGGACTGAAGCTTTCTTT
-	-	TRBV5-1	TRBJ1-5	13	CASSQGWDQPQHF	TGCGCCAGCAGTCAGGGGTGGGATCAGCCCCAGCATTTT
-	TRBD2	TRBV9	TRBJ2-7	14	CASSGPSGNSEQYF	TGTGCCAGCAGCGGTCCAAGCGGGAATAGCGAGCAGTACTTC
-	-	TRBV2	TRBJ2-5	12	CASSEDRATQYF	TGTGCCAGCAGTGAAGACCGGGCGACCCAGTACTTC
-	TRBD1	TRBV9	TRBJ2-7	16	CASSLRIGTEIYEQYF	TGTGCCAGCAGCCTAAGAATCGGGACAGAGATATACGAGCAGTACTTC
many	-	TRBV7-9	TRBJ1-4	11	CASSFYEKLFF	TGTGCCAGCAGCTTTTATGAAAAACTGTTTTTT
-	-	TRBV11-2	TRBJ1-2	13	CASSPQRGYGYTF	TGTGCCAGCAGCCCTCAAAGGGGCTATGGCTACACCTTC
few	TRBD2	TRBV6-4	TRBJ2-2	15	CASSDSWGGTGELSF	TGTGCCAGCAGTGACTCTTGGGGAGGGACCGGGGAGCTGTCTTTT
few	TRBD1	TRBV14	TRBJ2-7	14	CASSRDRSSYEQYF	TGTGCCAGCAGCCGGGACAGGAGCTCCTACGAGCAGTACTTC
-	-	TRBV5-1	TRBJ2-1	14	CASSPRDIYNEQFF	TGCGCCAGCAGCCCGCGGGACATCTACAATGAGCAGTTCTTC
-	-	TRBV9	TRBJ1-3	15	CASSVGGGSGNTIYF	TGTGCCAGCAGCGTAGGGGGTGGCTCTGGAAACACCATATATTTT
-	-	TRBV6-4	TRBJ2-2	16	CASSDSGGTRTGELFF	TGTGCCAGCAGTGACTCTGGGGGAACACGCACCGGGGAGCTGTTTTTT
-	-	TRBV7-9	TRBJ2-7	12	CASSLDRLEQYF	TGTGCCAGCAGCCTGGACCGTCTCGAGCAGTACTTC
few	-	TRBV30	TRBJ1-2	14	CAWSVQGTYYGYTF	TGTGCCTGGAGTGTACAGGGAACTTACTATGGCTACACCTTC
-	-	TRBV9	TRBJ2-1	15	CASSVEGGVVAEQFF	TGTGCCAGCAGCGTAGAGGGCGGGGTAGTGGCTGAGCAGTTCTTC
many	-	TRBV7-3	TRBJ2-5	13	CASSPGAQETQYF	TGTGCCAGCAGCCCCGGGGCCCAAGAGACCCAGTACTTC
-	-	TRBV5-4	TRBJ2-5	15	CASSAGVGFQETQYF	TGTGCCAGCAGCGCTGGCGTGGGATTCCAAGAGACCCAGTACTTC
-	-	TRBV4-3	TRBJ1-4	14	CASSQDATNEKLFF	TGCGCCAGCAGCCAAGATGCAACTAATGAAAAACTGTTTTTT
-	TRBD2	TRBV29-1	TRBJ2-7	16	CSVEAAGGPFGYEQYF	TGCAGCGTTGAAGCAGCGGGAGGTCCCTTTGGGTACGAGCAGTACTTC
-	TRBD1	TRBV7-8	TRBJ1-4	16	CASSLTRTGLVEKLFF	TGTGCCAGCAGCCTTACCAGGACAGGGTTGGTCGAAAAACTGTTTTTT
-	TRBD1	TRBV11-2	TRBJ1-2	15	CASSLHRGPRYGYTF	TGTGCCAGCAGCCTTCACAGGGGCCCTCGCTATGGCTACACCTTC
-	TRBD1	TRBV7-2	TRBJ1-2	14	CASSLRTGVYGYTF	TGTGCCAGCAGCTTACGGACAGGAGTGTACGGCTACACCTTC
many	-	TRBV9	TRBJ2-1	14	CASSVAEGKAEQFF	TGTGCCAGCAGCGTAGCCGAGGGTAAGGCAGAGCAGTTCTTC
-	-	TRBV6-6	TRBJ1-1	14	CASRIGQINTEAFF	TGTGCCAGCAGAATAGGACAGATTAACACTGAAGCTTTCTTT
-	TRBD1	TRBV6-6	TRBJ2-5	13	CASSYTGEETQYF	TGTGCCAGCAGTTACACAGGGGAAGAGACCCAGTACTTC
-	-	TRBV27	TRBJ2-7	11	CASSSGTEQYF	TGTGCCAGCAGTTCTGGGACCGAGCAGTACTTC
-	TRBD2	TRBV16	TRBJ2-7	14	CASSPAGVNGEQYF	TGTGCCAGCAGCCCAGCGGGAGTAAATGGCGAGCAGTACTTC
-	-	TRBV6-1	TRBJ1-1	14	CASTWQGLDTEAFF	TGTGCCAGCACGTGGCAGGGGTTGGACACTGAAGCTTTCTTT
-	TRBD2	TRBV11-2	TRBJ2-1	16	CASSLGGTSGNNEQFF	TGTGCCAGCAGCTTAGGAGGGACTAGCGGGAACAATGAGCAGTTCTTC
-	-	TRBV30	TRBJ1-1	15	CAWSGRGQMNTEAFF	TGTGCCTGGAGTGGGCGAGGACAGATGAACACTGAAGCTTTCTTT
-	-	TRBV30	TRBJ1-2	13	CAWSMTVNYGYTF	TGTGCCTGGAGTATGACAGTTAACTATGGCTACACCTTC
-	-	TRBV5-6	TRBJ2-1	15	CASSLDRTFGHEQFF	TGTGCCAGCAGCTTAGACCGAACATTTGGGCATGAGCAGTTCTTC
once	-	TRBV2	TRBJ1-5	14	CASSERAGHQPQHF	TGTGCCAGCAGTGAAAGGGCAGGTCATCAGCCCCAGCATTTT
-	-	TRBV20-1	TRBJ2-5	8	CSAMGLHF	TGCAGTGCCATGGGACTCCACTTC
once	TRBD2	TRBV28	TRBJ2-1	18	CASRPTVASGRPYNEQFF	TGTGCCAGCAGGCCTACGGTGGCTAGCGGGAGACCCTACAATGAGCAGTTCTTC
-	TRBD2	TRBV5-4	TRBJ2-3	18	CASRVESLLLAATDTQYF	TGTGCCAGCAGAGTGGAGTCCCTGTTACTAGCGGCCACAGATACGCAGTATTTT
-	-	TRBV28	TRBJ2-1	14	CASSSRPDRNEQFF	TGTGCCAGCAGTTCTCGTCCCGACCGCAATGAGCAGTTCTTC
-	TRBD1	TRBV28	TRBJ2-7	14	CASSLWQGANEQYF	TGTGCCAGCAGTTTATGGCAGGGGGCCAACGAGCAGTACTTC
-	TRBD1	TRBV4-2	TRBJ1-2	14	CASSRQGQGYGYTF	TGTGCCAGCAGCCGACAGGGGCAGGGCTATGGCTACACCTTC
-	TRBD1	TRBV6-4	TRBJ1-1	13	CASSDPGQGKAFF	TGTGCCAGCAGTGACCCTGGACAGGGGAAAGCTTTCTTT
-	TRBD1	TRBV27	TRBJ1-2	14	CASSQGGLNYGYTF	TGTGCCAGCAGTCAGGGGGGTCTAAACTATGGCTACACCTTC
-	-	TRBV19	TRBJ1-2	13	CASSIRDTYGYTF	TGTGCCAGTAGCATCCGGGACACCTATGGCTACACCTTC
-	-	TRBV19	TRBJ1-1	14	CASSMGLPNTEAFF	TGTGCCAGTAGTATGGGACTGCCGAACACTGAAGCTTTCTTT
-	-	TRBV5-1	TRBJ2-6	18	CASSRTGTAVSGANVLTF	TGCGCCAGCAGCCGCACCGGGACGGCTGTTTCTGGGGCCAACGTCCTGACTTTC
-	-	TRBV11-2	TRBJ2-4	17	CASSLGDGTPNGNIQYF	TGTGCCAGCAGCTTAGGGGACGGGACCCCGAATGGAAACATTCAGTACTTC
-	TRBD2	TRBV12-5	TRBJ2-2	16	CASGLGTSGSAGELFF	TGTGCTAGTGGTTTAGGGACTAGCGGGAGCGCCGGGGAGCTGTTTTTT
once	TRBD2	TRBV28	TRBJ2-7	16	CASSFASTAGGYEQYF	TGTGCCAGCAGTTTCGCCTCGACAGCGGGGGGCTACGAGCAGTACTTC
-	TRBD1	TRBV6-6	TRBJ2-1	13	CASSYRDSHEQFF	TGTGCCAGCAGTTACCGGGACAGCCATGAGCAGTTCTTC
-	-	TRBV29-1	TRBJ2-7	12	CSVARESYEQYF	TGCAGCGTCGCCCGGGAATCCTACGAGCAGTACTTC
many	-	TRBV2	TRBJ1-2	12	CASSVGGYGYTF	TGTGCCAGCAGTGTGGGCGGCTATGGCTACACCTTC
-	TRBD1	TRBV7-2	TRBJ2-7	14	CASSRDRGSYEQYF	TGTGCCAGCAGCCGGGACAGGGGATCCTACGAGCAGTACTTC
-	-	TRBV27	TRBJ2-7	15	CASSLWQGSSEAQYF	TGTGCCAGCAGTTTATGGCAGGGTTCGAGCGAAGCGCAGTACTTC
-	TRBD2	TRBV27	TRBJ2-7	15	CASSSQLAGGYEQYF	TGTGCCAGCAGCTCACAACTAGCGGGTGGGTACGAGCAGTACTTC
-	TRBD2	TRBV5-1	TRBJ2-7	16	CASSRLATGGTYEQYF	TGCGCCAGCAGCCGGTTAGCAACGGGAGGGACCTACGAGCAGTACTTC